The rows below give T cell receptor beta chains drawn from one sample of a study of blood T cell repertoires in COVID-19. Sequencing was performed with immunoSEQ multiplex PCR; in TCRdb, only in-frame clones are kept and a portion is missing. The sample has 150,000 or so clones, over 75% seen once. Sequenced: PBMCs or T cells enriched from blood (not recorded which). The receptors shown here come from a woman in her twenties or thirties with acute COVID-19. The CDR3 runs from the conserved cysteine through the conserved F or W. A D gene is named only where the DNA matches it firmly. Where a row states a size, it is once, few, many or the class of an expanded clone; other rows omit it.

clone_size cdr3_length j_call v_call d_call cdr3_aa cdr3_nt
- 17 TRBJ2-1 TRBV7-6 TRBD1 CASSLGSGSGGYNEQFF TGTGCCAGCAGCTTAGGTTCAGGGTCAGGGGGATACAATGAGCAGTTCTTC
few 14 TRBJ1-5 TRBV18 - CASSHTGSNQPQHF TGTGCCAGCTCACATACAGGGAGCAATCAGCCCCAGCATTTT
- 14 TRBJ1-2 TRBV5-1 TRBD1 CASSLVGTGKGYTF TGCGCCAGCAGCTTGGTGGGGACAGGGAAAGGCTACACCTTC
- 14 TRBJ1-6 TRBV30 TRBD1 CAWSVGQDNSPLHF TGTGCCTGGAGTGTAGGACAGGATAATTCACCCCTCCACTTT
- 14 TRBJ1-6 TRBV9 - CASSVTYPNSPLHF TGTGCCAGCAGCGTGACATATCCTAATTCACCCCTCCACTTT
- 17 TRBJ2-5 TRBV24-1 - CATSDPAPTSPQETQYF TGTGCCACCAGTGACCCGGCTCCGACTAGTCCCCAAGAGACCCAGTACTTC
once 13 TRBJ2-3 TRBV6-5 - CASTETAPDTQYF TGTGCCAGCACCGAGACTGCCCCCGATACGCAGTATTTT
- 12 TRBJ1-1 TRBV6-6 - CASSPSWTEAFF TGTGCCAGCAGCCCTAGCTGGACTGAAGCTTTCTTT
- 12 TRBJ1-1 TRBV29-1 TRBD1 CSFGTANTEAFF TGCAGCTTCGGGACAGCTAACACTGAAGCTTTCTTT
- 14 TRBJ1-4 TRBV6-5 TRBD1 CASRRGQASEKLFF TGTGCCAGCAGACGTGGACAGGCGAGTGAAAAACTGTTTTTT
- 13 TRBJ2-1 TRBV11-3 - CASSLNRVNEQFF TGTGCCAGCAGCTTAAACAGGGTTAATGAGCAGTTCTTC
- 14 TRBJ1-5 TRBV11-2 TRBD1 CASSLGTGRQPQHF TGTGCCAGCAGCTTAGGGACAGGGCGACAGCCCCAGCATTTT
- 15 TRBJ2-2 TRBV5-6 TRBD1 CASSDRGANTGELFF TGTGCCAGCAGCGACAGGGGGGCGAACACCGGGGAGCTGTTTTTT
once 14 TRBJ1-4 TRBV5-1 - CASSLASGDEKLFF TGCGCCAGCAGCTTGGCCTCAGGGGATGAAAAACTGTTTTTT
- 13 TRBJ2-7 TRBV7-6 - CASSLYPNYEQYF TGTGCCAGCAGCTTATATCCTAACTACGAGCAGTACTTC
- 15 TRBJ2-7 TRBV6-5 TRBD1 CASSYGPGTGREQYF TGTGCCAGCAGTTACGGCCCCGGGACAGGGCGCGAGCAGTACTTC
- 16 TRBJ2-1 TRBV9 TRBD2 CASSVVLREGNVEQFF TGTGCCAGCAGCGTAGTGCTGCGGGAGGGGAATGTTGAGCAGTTCTTC
- 15 TRBJ2-1 TRBV6-4 - CASSDRSGTMNEQFF TGTGCCAGCAGTGACCGTTCGGGAACCATGAATGAGCAGTTCTTC
once 15 TRBJ1-2 TRBV19 TRBD1 CASSPGSNRGDGYTF TGTGCCAGTAGTCCGGGGTCGAACAGGGGGGATGGCTACACCTTC
- 14 TRBJ1-2 TRBV30 TRBD1 CAWNTLGQLFGYTF TGTGCCTGGAATACGTTGGGACAGCTATTTGGCTACACCTTC
- 13 TRBJ1-1 TRBV2 - CASSTGWSTEAFF TGTGCCAGCTCTACAGGGTGGTCCACTGAAGCTTTCTTT
- 13 TRBJ1-1 TRBV5-4 TRBD1 CASRETGATEAFF TGTGCCAGCAGGGAGACAGGGGCGACTGAAGCTTTCTTT
- 20 TRBJ2-5 TRBV3-1/TRBV3-2 TRBD2 CASSQRRTSARLRQEETQYF TGTGCCAGCAGCCAGAGGAGGACTAGCGCACGTTTGCGTCAAGAAGAGACCCAGTACTTC
- 13 TRBJ2-1 TRBV30 TRBD1 CAWVKGASGEQFF TGTGCCTGGGTGAAGGGGGCGAGCGGTGAGCAGTTCTTC
- 15 TRBJ2-2 TRBV7-2 TRBD1 CASSLDRTGTGELFF TGTGCCAGCAGCTTAGACAGGACAGGCACCGGGGAGCTGTTTTTT
- 17 TRBJ1-5 TRBV30 - CAWSGAGTTGSNQPQHF TGTGCCTGGAGTGGGGCAGGGACAACTGGGAGCAATCAGCCCCAGCATTTT